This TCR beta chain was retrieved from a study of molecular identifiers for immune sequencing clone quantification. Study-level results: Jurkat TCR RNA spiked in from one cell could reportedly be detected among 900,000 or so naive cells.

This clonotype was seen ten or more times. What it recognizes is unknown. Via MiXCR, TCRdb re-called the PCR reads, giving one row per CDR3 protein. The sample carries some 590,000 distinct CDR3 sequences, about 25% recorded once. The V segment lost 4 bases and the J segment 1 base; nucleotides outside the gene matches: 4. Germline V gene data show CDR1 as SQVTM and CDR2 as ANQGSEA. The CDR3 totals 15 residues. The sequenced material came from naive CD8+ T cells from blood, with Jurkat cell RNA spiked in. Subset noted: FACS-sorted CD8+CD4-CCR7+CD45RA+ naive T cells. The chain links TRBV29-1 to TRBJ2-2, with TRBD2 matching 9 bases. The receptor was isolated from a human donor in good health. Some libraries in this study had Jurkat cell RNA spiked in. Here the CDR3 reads CSVAGAGGNTGELFF. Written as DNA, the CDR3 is TGCAGCGTTGCGGGAGCGGGAGGGAACACCGGGGAGCTGTTTTTT.